This TCR beta chain was sequenced in a study of T cell repertoires in cytomegalovirus infection. Study findings and constraints: CMV carriers with the relevant HLA were identified by cumulative public TCR beta family frequency.

This clonotype was counted a few times. Antigen: not known. TCRdb ran MiXCR on the reads and lists one entry per CDR3 protein. The sample includes approximately 110,000 distinct CDR3 sequences, around a tenth of them seen just once. The CDR3 consists of 16 residues. Trimming removed 4 bases from V and 4 bases from J, with 16 bases in between. The germline V gene encodes CDR1 SGHTA and CDR2 FQGTGA. The source of this sequence is a human donor in good health (CMV status not recorded). Some clones in this sample may be carry-over from other donors' samples. The V call is TRBV7-3, the J call TRBJ2-2; possibly TRBD1 for D (5 bases). Sequencing used PBMCs, sequenced either directly or after in vitro stimulation (not recorded which). In DNA, the CDR3 is TGTGCCAGCAGCTCATACGACAGACCTCGCACCGGGGAGCTGTTTTTT. Its translation: CASSSYDRPRTGELFF.